This TCR beta chain was documented in a study of OX40 agonist ivuxolimab in advanced cancers. The CDR3 length is 15 residues. CDR1 and CDR2 (germline): KGHSH, LQKENI. V lost 6 bases to trimming and J lost 5 bases; unmatched junction nucleotides: 8. Clones were sequenced by immunoSEQ multiplex PCR, and TCRdb holds only the in-frame ones, with some missing. There are tens of thousands of clones in the sample; around 80% occur only once, and less than 6% lies in the top ten. This specimen consisted of CD4+ or CD8+ T cells sorted from blood, obtained in a trial of the OX40 agonist ivuxolimab. The source is an adult with an advanced solid tumor such as melanoma, head and neck, liver or kidney cancer. The V call is TRBV18, the J call TRBJ2-5, with 11 bases lining up with TRBD2. The CDR3 DNA reads TGTGCCAGCTCTCCGACTAGCGGGGCAGGGGAGACCCAGTACTTC. Amino acids: CASSPTSGAGETQYF.